Listed here are 14 T cell receptor beta chains from one sample, sequenced in a study of T cells in Graves' hyperthyroidism and ophthalmopathy. The TCR beta CDR3 regions underwent amplification using RNA transcripts as the source. The HTBI primer set was used in a first-round RT-PCR of the TCR CDR3. TCRdb processed the multiplex PCR reads anew with MiXCR; each CDR3 protein has one entry. The sample yields 75,000 to 100,000 distinct CDR3 sequences, about half seen once. The source material was blood. The receptor source for this set is a woman aged 40-49 years with Graves' hyperthyroidism.

This clonotype was counted ten times or more. The gene calls are TRBV19 and TRBJ1-1; TRBD1 matches at 9 bases. Germline V CDR1 and CDR2: LNHDA, SQIVND (reference sequence). Trimming took 3 bases from V and 4 from J; bases not matched to a gene: 3. This CDR3 contains 14 residues. Here the CDR3 DNA reads TGTGCCAGTAGTATTGGGACAGGGTTCACTGAAGCTTTCTTT. Amino acid sequence: CASSIGTGFTEAFF.

This clonotype was recorded many times. V gene TRBV29-1 combines with J gene TRBJ1-2, with 7 bases that match TRBD1. The CDR3 has 15 amino acids. Germline V gene data show CDR1 as SQVTM and CDR2 as ANQGSEA. Losses at the gene ends were 6 bases for V and 0 bases for J; bases not matched to a gene: 10. The CDR3 loop reads CSVRQGGGPNYGYTF. The CDR3 nucleotides are TGCAGCGTCAGACAGGGAGGTGGCCCTAACTATGGCTACACCTTC.

This clonotype was found a few times. The rearrangement links TRBV29-1 to TRBJ2-3; TRBD2 agrees at 9 bases. Trimming removed 4 bases from V and 1 base from J; junction bases left unmatched: 6. The germline V gene has CDR1 SQVTM and CDR2 ANQGSEA. This CDR3 is built from 15 residues. The CDR3 region is CSVGMTSGRTDTQYF. DNA for the CDR3: TGCAGCGTTGGTATGACTAGCGGACGCACAGATACGCAGTATTTT.

The V call is TRBV28, the J call TRBJ2-5, with a possible D match to TRBD1 (5 bases). With 3 bases removed from V and 2 bases from J, the gap between germline ends came to 10 bases. CDR1 is MDHEN and CDR2 is SYDVKM in the germline V gene. There are 14 residues in the CDR3. DNA of the CDR3: TGTGCCAGCAGTTTTCAGGGCTATCAAGAGACCCAGTACTTC. Protein product: CASSFQGYQETQYF.

This clonotype was seen many times. The genes are TRBV5-1 and TRBJ2-2, with 12 bases that match TRBD1. In germline, CDR1 is SGHRS, CDR2 YFSETQ. The junction had 13 bases not matched to a gene; V was cut back by 4 bases and J by 9 bases. The CDR3 is made up of 17 amino acids. CDR3 region: CASSASGTGGEVRELFF. In DNA form, the CDR3 reads TGCGCCAGCAGCGCTTCCGGGACAGGGGGCGAAGTTAGGGAGCTGTTTTTT.

In the case of this clonotype: Because the CDR3 is missing its conserved closing phenylalanine or tryptophan, this is likely a read error. Because the CDR3's place on the DNA is in doubt, the DNA is left out and the CDR3 is given as listed by TCRdb. The J gene is TRBJ1-1, the V gene TRBV7-2. Termini included, the CDR3 measures 8 amino acids. Germline CDR1 SGHTA, CDR2 FQGNSA. The CDR3 sequence: CASSLELG.

The DNA of the CDR3 is TGTGCCAGCAGCAGTCAGACCGGGGAGCTGTTTTTT. Its translation: CASSSQTGELFF. The rearrangement uses TRBV5-6 and TRBJ2-2; D gene unclear. The CDR3 is made up of 12 amino acids. With 4 bases removed from V and 5 bases from J, the gap between germline ends came to 6 bases. Germline loops: CDR1 SGHDT, CDR2 YYEEEE. Combining the CDR3 with reference TRBV5-6 and TRBJ2-2 gives the whole variable domain DAGVTQSPTHLIKTRGQQVTLRCSPKSGHDTVSWYQQALGQGPQFIFQYYEEEERQRGNFPDRFSGHQFPNYSSELNVNALLLGDSALYLCASSSQTGELFFGEGSRLTVL.

CDR3 residues: CASSLLGGESYEQYF. In nucleotides, the CDR3 is TGTGCCAGCAGCTTATTGGGGGGCGAGTCCTACGAGCAGTACTTC. The chain carries TRBV7-2 and TRBJ2-7; D could derive from TRBD1 or TRBD2 (6 bases each). This CDR3 contains 15 residues. Germline CDR1 and CDR2: SGHTA and FQGNSA. Trimming pared 2 bases from V and 1 base from J, leaving 12 bases between.

To note about this clonotype: The junction does not match germline at one end; this may be a read error. The chain employs TRBV7-2 and TRBJ2-3, with TRBD1 as a possible D gene (5 bases). Germline lookup yields CDR1 SGHTA and CDR2 FQGNSA. CDR3 length: 15 residues. In DNA form, the CDR3 reads TGCGCCAGCAGCCAAAGGGGTACCGGCACAGATACGCAGTATTTT. Amino acid sequence: CASSQRGTGTDTQYF. Full variable domain (rest looked up from reference TRBV7-2 and TRBJ2-3): GAGVSQSPSNKVTEKGKDVELRCDPISGHTALYWYRQSLGQGLEFLIYFQGNSAPDKSGLPSDRFSAERTGGSVSTLTIQRTQQEDSAVYLCASSQRGTGTDTQYFGPGTRLTVL.

Comments on this clonotype: This CDR3 fails to terminate in the conserved phenylalanine or tryptophan, so it likely reflects a read error. It is unclear where the CDR3 begins or ends on the DNA, so no DNA is shown, and the CDR3 is as TCRdb lists it. The chain couples TRBV10-3 to TRBJ1-2; the D segment call TRBD1 is taken from the table without a DNA check. Both ends counted, the CDR3 spans 15 residues. Germline V lookup: CDR1 ENHRY, CDR2 SYGVKD. The CDR3 protein is CATSPGGDSGYGYTC.

The CDR3 nucleotides are TGTGCCAGCAGCGTAGACGGGGAGACCCAGTACTTC. Protein sequence: CASSVDGETQYF. The rearrangement joins TRBV12-3 or TRBV12-4 to TRBJ2-5, with no clear D. This CDR3 region has 12 residues. Trimming cost V 6 bases and J 5 bases, with 10 bases left between them.

The J gene is TRBJ1-5, the V gene TRBV20-1; D not certain. The V gene's germline CDR1 is DFQATT and CDR2 SNEGSKA (reference sequence). The V gene lost 6 bases and the J gene lost 5 bases, with 17 bases spanning the gap. This CDR3 has 14 amino acids. This CDR3 reads CSALSKDPDQPQHF. The CDR3, as DNA: TGCAGTGCCCTAAGCAAGGACCCCGATCAGCCCCAGCATTTT.

As to this clonotype: A read error is possible here, since a much larger clone lies one base away. The conserved phenylalanine or tryptophan normally closing the CDR3 is absent here, so this likely arose from a read error. The chain recombines TRBV6-1 with TRBJ1-1; D unclear. V lost 3 bases and J 5 bases, leaving 4 bases between the germline ends. The CDR3 loop spans 11 amino acids. Germline V gene lookup returns CDR1 MNHNS and CDR2 SASEGT. CDR3 residues: CASSDGTEAFL. CDR3 DNA sequence: TGTGCCAGCAGTGACGGAACTGAAGCTTTCTTA.

This clonotype was seen only a few times. The chain is built from TRBV4-3 and TRBJ2-5, with 9 nucleotides matching TRBD1. With 0 bases clipped from V and 1 base from J, the junction kept 9 bases outside the gene matches. The CDR3 contains 18 residues. The germline V gene has CDR1 LGHNA and CDR2 YSLEER. The CDR3 sequence is CASSQDLRWDRAQETQYF. The CDR3, as DNA: TGCGCCAGCAGCCAAGATCTGCGCTGGGACAGGGCCCAAGAGACCCAGTACTTC.